These 5 T cell receptor beta chains originate from one sample sequenced in a study of T-cell reconstitution after alpha-beta-depleted transplantation in children (TCRdb year 2016). The treatment or condition tag for this specimen amounts to: allogeneic hematopoietic cell transplantation with graft depleted of TCRalphabeta T cells and CD19 B cells. Libraries were prepared through PCR. The sequencer listed for this sample is Illumina HiSeq 2500. Molecular barcoding was employed in the preparation of TCR libraries, with unique molecular identifiers being used to normalize TCRbeta repertoire quantification. The public reads were quality trimmed at Q25 with fastp and then assembled into clones with MiXCR by TCRdb, keeping productive beta chains. Records with the same CDR3 protein are collapsed into one entry carrying the most frequent genes and DNA. This sample lists some 460,000 distinct CDR3 sequences; about 17% were detected once. The top ten clones comprise under 30% of the sample.

This sample comprised PBMCs, mostly from graft donor cells, obtained 360 days after TCRalphabeta/CD19-depleted stem cell transplant. The receptors stem from a boy younger than two who had a stem cell transplant for Wiskott-Aldrich syndrome, so the T cells may come from the graft donor.

About this clonotype: One end of the junction is discordant with germline, which a read error may explain. The J gene is TRBJ2-7, the V gene TRBV20-1, with no clear D. This CDR3 has 12 residues. The germline gives CDR1 DFQATT, CDR2 SNEGSKA (reference sequence). The CDR3 DNA reads TGCAGAGCTAGTCGGGTGAATTACGAGCAGTACTTC. Translated: CRASRVNYEQYF.

This chain connects TRBV6-1 to TRBJ2-3; 7 bases fit TRBD2. V was pared by 5 bases and J by 4 bases, with 6 bases of the junction left unmatched. Germline assignment: CDR1 MNHNS and CDR2 SASEGT. CDR3 length: 14 residues. CDR3 region: CASSRSGTADTQYF. For the CDR3, the DNA is TGTGCCAGCAGTCGAAGCGGGACCGCAGATACGCAGTATTTT.

This clonotype was seen ten or more times. The chain is built from TRBV5-1 and TRBJ2-2; no firm D call. Trimming cost V 3 bases and J 5 bases, with 11 bases left between them. Germline CDR1 and CDR2: SGHRS and YFSETQ. CDR3 length equals 14 residues. The CDR3 region has the DNA TGCGCCAGCAGCTCGATAGGGCTTACCGGGGAGCTGTTTTTT. Translated, it gives CASSSIGLTGELFF.

This clonotype occurred a few times. The chain uses TRBV5-1 and TRBJ2-3; 8 positions agree with TRBD1. Germline lookup yields CDR1 SGHRS and CDR2 YFSETQ. The CDR3 totals 15 residues. Trimming at V came to 5 bases and at J to 3 bases, leaving 8 bases not matched to a gene. CDR3 loop: CASSHRGKETDTQYF. The CDR3 DNA reads TGCGCCAGCAGTCACAGGGGGAAGGAGACAGATACGCAGTATTTT. The whole variable domain, remainder taken from reference TRBV5-1 and TRBJ2-3, is KAGVTQTPRYLIKTRGQQVTLSCSPISGHRSVSWYQQTPGQGLQFLFEYFSETQRNKGNFPGRFSGRQFSNSRSEMNVSTLELGDSALYLCASSHRGKETDTQYFGPGTRLTVL.

This clonotype occurred a few times. The J gene is TRBJ2-1, the V gene TRBV11-2; D may be TRBD1 or TRBD2 (5 bases each). V was shortened by 4 bases and J by 0 bases, with 16 bases between the two germline ends. Looked up from germline, CDR1 is SGHAT and CDR2 is FQNNGV. CDR3 size: 17 residues. CDR3 sequence reads: CASSYHRGPSSYNEQFF. CDR3 nucleotide sequence: TGTGCCAGCAGCTATCACCGGGGACCGAGCTCCTACAATGAGCAGTTCTTC.